Below are 5 T cell receptor beta chains sequenced from a single sample in a study of radiotherapy plus CTLA-4 blockade in lung cancer. The repertoire was sequenced with immunoSEQ multiplex PCR; TCRdb's copy has only in-frame clones and lacks some. The sample contains approximately 94,000 clones, roughly 80% of which appear only once. This sample comprised peripheral blood, obtained from a patient treated with radiotherapy plus ipilimumab. All receptors come from a human donor with non-small cell lung cancer that progressed on radiotherapy plus ipilimumab.

The V call is TRBV29-1, the J call TRBJ1-1; D not certain. Per the germline V gene, CDR1 is SQVTM and CDR2 is ANQGSEA. Trimming removed 3 bases from V and 3 bases from J, with 8 bases in between. This CDR3 contains 12 residues. This CDR3 reads CSVEGLYTEAFF. CDR3 nucleotide sequence: TGCAGCGTTGAGGGTTTGTACACTGAAGCTTTCTTT.

V usage is TRBV19 and J usage is TRBJ2-1, with D hard to call. CDR1 and CDR2 (germline): LNHDA, SQIVND (reference sequence). V was clipped by 5 bases and J by 0 bases, with 2 bases between them. This CDR3 comprises 12 residues. CDR3: CASSDSYNEQFF. CDR3 nucleotide sequence: TGTGCCAGTAGTGACTCCTACAATGAGCAGTTCTTC.

The chain uses TRBV7-9 and TRBJ1-1; D not resolved. The CDR3 spans 13 residues. The germline gives CDR1 SEHNR, CDR2 FQNEAQ (reference sequence). V lost 5 bases and J 4 bases, leaving 11 bases between the germline ends. This chain's CDR3 is CASSHPLGTEAFF. The CDR3 DNA reads TGTGCCAGCAGCCACCCGTTAGGCACTGAAGCTTTCTTT.

This clone showed up just once. V and J are TRBV28 and TRBJ1-5; possibly TRBD1 for D (5 bases). The CDR3 sequence is 14 residues long. V dropped 4 bases and J dropped 6 bases, with 13 bases sitting between them. CDR1 is MDHEN, CDR2 SYDVKM, per germline. Written as DNA, the CDR3 is TGTGCCAGCAGTTGGCGCAGGGATCGTCAGCCCCAGCATTTT. Translated: CASSWRRDRQPQHF.

The chain links TRBV5-1 to TRBJ1-4, with 12 bases lining up with TRBD1. Unmatched junction bases numbered 7, after V lost 0 bases and J lost 4 bases. The CDR3 covers 18 residues. Germline V lookup: CDR1 SGHRS, CDR2 YFSETQ. The CDR3 sequence: CASSLAGTGGLGNEKLFF. In DNA form, the CDR3 reads TGCGCCAGCAGCTTGGCCGGGACAGGGGGCCTCGGTAATGAAAAACTGTTTTTT.